The rows below give T cell receptor beta chains drawn from one sample of a study of OX40 agonist ivuxolimab in advanced cancers. Profiled with immunoSEQ multiplex PCR; TCRdb holds only in-frame clones, not every one. This table has roughly 42,000 clones, around 93% appearing once. Specimen: CD4+ or CD8+ T cells sorted from blood, collected in a trial of the OX40 agonist ivuxolimab. These receptors were collected from an adult with an advanced solid tumor such as melanoma, head and neck, liver or kidney cancer. The CDR3 runs from the conserved cysteine through the conserved F or W. Each record gives: clone size, J gene, V gene, CDR3 protein. Not all rows give a size; the values are once, few, many and, for expanded clones, a class.

size: once; J: TRBJ2-3; V: TRBV7-6; CDR3: CASSFPQDTQYF
size: .; J: TRBJ1-1; V: TRBV20-1; CDR3: CSAKTNEAFF
size: .; J: TRBJ2-7; V: TRBV5-8; CDR3: CASSISGTGREQYF
size: .; J: TRBJ2-7; V: TRBV19; CDR3: CASSMGLEQYF
size: .; J: TRBJ1-3; V: TRBV27; CDR3: CASSLSGLGNTIYF
size: .; J: TRBJ2-1; V: TRBV6-5; CDR3: CASSLADSSYNEQFF
size: .; J: TRBJ2-3; V: TRBV28; CDR3: CASSFSGITTDTQYF
size: once; J: TRBJ2-2; V: TRBV6-6; CDR3: CASSYARAQTGELFF
size: .; J: TRBJ1-4; V: TRBV14; CDR3: CASSQIQGATNEKLFF
size: .; J: TRBJ2-2; V: TRBV4-1; CDR3: CASSPRDRGTGELFF
size: .; J: TRBJ2-5; V: TRBV2; CDR3: CASRDGETQYF
size: medium-sized; J: TRBJ2-2; V: TRBV9; CDR3: CASSVAGGQGGSGELFF
size: .; J: TRBJ2-1; V: TRBV10-3; CDR3: CAISVGQETYNEQFF
size: .; J: TRBJ2-7; V: TRBV2; CDR3: CASIDRDEQYF
size: few; J: TRBJ1-1; V: TRBV4-1; CDR3: CASSHGPGGGTEAFF
size: once; J: TRBJ2-7; V: TRBV5-1; CDR3: CASSTASGRAEEQYF
size: once; J: TRBJ1-4; V: TRBV5-1; CDR3: CASSAGGRGFNEKLFF
size: .; J: TRBJ2-1; V: TRBV2; CDR3: CASSDPTSGGLSSYNEQFF
size: .; J: TRBJ2-7; V: TRBV11-2; CDR3: CASSRAPGTGTHEQYF
size: .; J: TRBJ2-7; V: TRBV28; CDR3: CASRMTGGEYEQYF
size: .; J: TRBJ2-7; V: TRBV4-2; CDR3: CASSQDWVGTGVGEQYF
size: .; J: TRBJ2-7; V: TRBV27; CDR3: CASSGDRLHYEQYF